This T cell receptor beta chain came from a study of blood T cells in healthy people across ages. General observations from the study: Higher naive T cell percentage went strongly together with higher TCR beta diversity.

This clonotype was recorded a few times. Its antigen remains unidentified. Each individual donor underwent a draw of roughly 10 milliliters of peripheral blood. Samples had at least 6.5 million PBMCs isolated from them. A J-beta primer mix and a sample-barcoded 5' primer were used in a second PCR of about 7 to 12 cycles. Every cDNA molecule carried a tag from a template-switch adaptor bearing 12 random nucleotides. MiXCR, applied by TCRdb to the 5' RACE reads, yields one record per CDR3 protein. The table has under 850,000 distinct CDR3 sequences, around 36% seen once. Sequencing used blood. The clonotype was recovered from a man between 18 and 29 years old in good health.

This CDR3 reads CASSQAQPHTGELFF. DNA of the CDR3: TGTGCCAGCAGCCAAGCACAGCCCCACACCGGGGAGCTGTTTTTT. The rearrangement links TRBV3-1 to TRBJ2-2, with D uncertain. The CDR3 totals 15 residues. The V gene lost 1 base and the J gene lost 3 bases, with 9 bases spanning the gap. Per the germline V gene, CDR1 is LGHDT and CDR2 is YNNKEL (reference sequence).